The present TCR beta chain was sequenced within a study of neurological immune-mediated disorders. Trimming at V came to 0 bases and at J to 1 base, leaving 3 bases not matched to a gene. CDR3 length: 16 residues. Germline CDR1 SGDLS, CDR2 YYNGEE. This clonotype was counted at least ten times. One entry per CDR3 protein results from TCRdb running MiXCR on the 5' RACE reads. Among more than 40,000 distinct CDR3 sequences, approximately 2.8% were seen once, and the ten largest hold about 15%. This chain uses TRBV9 with TRBJ2-1; 8 bases fit TRBD2. This receptor was identified in a woman in her forties or fifties with multiple sclerosis. The material sequenced was PBMCs. The CDR3 DNA reads TGTGCCAGCAGCGTAGGGGTAGCGGGGTCCTACAATGAGCAGTTCTTC. It codes for CASSVGVAGSYNEQFF.